This T cell receptor (beta chain) was observed in a study of cytomegalovirus exposure and HLA in healthy donors. Comment on this clone: The antigen remains unidentified.

The CDR3 is 13 residues long. V shed 4 bases and J shed 5 bases, with 11 bases lying between them. Germline lookup yields CDR1 SNHLY and CDR2 FYNNEI. The PCR had 60 Vbeta and 13 Jbeta primers. Assay: immunoSEQ multiplex PCR; the TCRdb copy retains only in-frame clones and omits some. Among approximately 190,000 clones listed, roughly nine tenths were seen once. Study conclusions and caveats: Association with HLA alleles at 0.05 false discovery rate was found for 16,951 TCR beta sequences in a later analysis. Data from an earlier analysis indicated that most TCR beta V segments were productive either about 87% or about 30% of the time. As a later analysis revealed, the rate of TCR association differed by HLA locus, with DRB1 most and HLA-C fewest. Most CMV-associated TCR beta chains were later found to appear HLA-restricted.

The source is a boy aged 2 to 9 in good health and CMV-seronegative. The source material was PBMCs. This chain connects TRBV2 to TRBJ2-5; D possibly corresponds to TRBD2 (5 bases). CDR3 residues: CASSVEGTETQYF. CDR3 coding DNA: TGTGCCAGCAGTGTAGAGGGAACGGAGACCCAGTACTTC.